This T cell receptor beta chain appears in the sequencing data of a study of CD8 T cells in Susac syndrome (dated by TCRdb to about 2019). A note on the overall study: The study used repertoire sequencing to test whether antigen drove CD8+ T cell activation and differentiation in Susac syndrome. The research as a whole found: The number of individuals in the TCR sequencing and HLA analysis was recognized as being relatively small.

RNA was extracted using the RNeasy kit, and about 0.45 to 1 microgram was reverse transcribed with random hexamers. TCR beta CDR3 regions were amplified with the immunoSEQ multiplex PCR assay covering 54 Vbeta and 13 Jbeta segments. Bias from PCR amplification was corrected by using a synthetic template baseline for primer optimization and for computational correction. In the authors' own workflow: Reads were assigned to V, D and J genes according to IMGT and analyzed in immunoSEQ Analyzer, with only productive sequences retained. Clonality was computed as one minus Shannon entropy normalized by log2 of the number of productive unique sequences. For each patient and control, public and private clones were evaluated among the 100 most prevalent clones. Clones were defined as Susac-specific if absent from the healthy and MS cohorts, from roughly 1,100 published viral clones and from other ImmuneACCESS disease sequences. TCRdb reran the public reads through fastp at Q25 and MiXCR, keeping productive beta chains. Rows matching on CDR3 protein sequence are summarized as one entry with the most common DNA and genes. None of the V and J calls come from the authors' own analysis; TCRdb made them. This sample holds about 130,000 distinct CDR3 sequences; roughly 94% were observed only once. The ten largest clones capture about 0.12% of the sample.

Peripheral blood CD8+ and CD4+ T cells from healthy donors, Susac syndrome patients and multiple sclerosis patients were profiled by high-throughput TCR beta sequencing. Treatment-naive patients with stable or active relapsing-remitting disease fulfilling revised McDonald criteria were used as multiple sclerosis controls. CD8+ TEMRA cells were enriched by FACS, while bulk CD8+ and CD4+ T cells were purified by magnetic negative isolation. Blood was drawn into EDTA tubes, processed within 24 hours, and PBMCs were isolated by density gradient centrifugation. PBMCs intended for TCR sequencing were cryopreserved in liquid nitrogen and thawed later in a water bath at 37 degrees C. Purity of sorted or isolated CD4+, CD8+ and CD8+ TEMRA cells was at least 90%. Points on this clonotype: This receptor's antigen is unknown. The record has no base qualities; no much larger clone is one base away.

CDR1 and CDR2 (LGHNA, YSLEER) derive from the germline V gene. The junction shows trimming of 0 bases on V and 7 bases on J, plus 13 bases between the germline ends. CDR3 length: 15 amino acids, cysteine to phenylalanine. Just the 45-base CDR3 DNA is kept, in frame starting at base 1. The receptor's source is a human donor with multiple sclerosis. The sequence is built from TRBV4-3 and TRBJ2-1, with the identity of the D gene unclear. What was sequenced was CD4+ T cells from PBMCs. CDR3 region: CASSQDLNWNNEQFF. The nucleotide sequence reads TGCGCCAGCAGCCAAGATCTGAACTGGAATAATGAGCAGTTCTTC.